These 4 T cell receptor beta chains share one sample of origin, sequenced in a study of T cells in localized non-small cell lung cancer. Assay used: immunoSEQ multiplex PCR; TCRdb lists only in-frame clones, some missing. The table lists under 65,000 clones, about four fifths of them singletons, with just under 20% in the top ten. Sequenced material: peripheral blood, taken before any cancer treatment. The receptors originated from a female donor over 55 with stage II squamous cell lung carcinoma.

The chain is built from TRBV2 and TRBJ2-7, with unresolved D. CDR3 size: 13 residues. V lost 4 bases to trimming and J lost 7 bases, with 14 bases between them. Germline values: CDR1 SNHLY, CDR2 FYNNEI. The CDR3 nucleotides are TGTGCCAGCAGTGGGCCTTTTCTTACAGAGCAGTACTTC. Protein product: CASSGPFLTEQYF.

This clone was found a few times. The chain is built from TRBV6-6 and TRBJ2-7; perhaps TRBD2 as D (6 bases). The CDR3 consists of 15 residues. Trimming cost V 6 bases and J 0 bases, with 15 bases left between them. CDR1 is MNHNY and CDR2 is SVGAGI in the germline V gene (reference sequence). CDR3: CASSAAGGVSYEQYF. CDR3 nucleotides: TGTGCCAGCAGCGCCGCCGGCGGGGTCTCCTACGAGCAGTACTTC.

V gene TRBV7-9 combines with J gene TRBJ2-1; a weak D match, TRBD2 (6 bases). CDR3 length equals 14 residues. CDR1 is SEHNR and CDR2 is FQNEAQ in the germline V gene (reference sequence). With 7 bases removed from V and 10 bases from J, the gap between germline ends came to 20 bases. The CDR3 is CASTVGPSAGEQFF. The CDR3 nucleotides are TGTGCCAGCACCGTTGGCCCCAGCGCGGGGGAGCAGTTCTTC.

This clone has a single count. V gene TRBV11-3 combines with J gene TRBJ1-3; D is unresolved. The CDR3 loop spans 15 amino acids. From germline, CDR1 is SGHNT and CDR2 YENEEA. The germline V and J ends were trimmed by 4 bases and 1 base, with 11 bases remaining between them. The CDR3 region is CASSSTSFSGNTIYF. CDR3 bases: TGTGCCAGCAGCTCGACGTCCTTTTCTGGAAACACCATATATTTT.